This T cell receptor (beta chain) was identified in a study of T cells in localized non-small cell lung cancer. Here immunoSEQ multiplex PCR was the method, and the copy in TCRdb shows in-frame clones only, minus some. This table holds around 30,000 clones, around three quarters found once. This clone was seen once. The TCR originated in a male donor at least 60 years old with stage III squamous cell lung carcinoma. Sequenced here: peripheral blood, sampled before any cancer treatment.

Here the CDR3 DNA reads TGCGCCAGCAGCCAAGATCAAAGCGTCGGGGAAAAACTGTTTTTT. Translated: CASSQDQSVGEKLFF. V is TRBV4-1 and J is TRBJ1-4, with D unresolved. The CDR3 runs 15 residues. Germline assignment: CDR1 MGHRA and CDR2 YSYEKL. V lost 0 bases to trimming and J lost 8 bases, with 13 bases between them.